The 29 T cell receptor beta chains given below trace back to one sample, sequenced in a study of T cells expressing NK-cell markers. Following a re-call of the 5' RACE reads, TCRdb has one entry per CDR3 protein and lacks DNA. This sample's table reports over 100,000 distinct CDR3 sequences. Material for sequencing was blood T cells: a sorted CD56 or NKG2C T cell subset, CD4+ or CD8+ T cells, or bulk PBMC T cells (not recorded which). Source of these receptors: a woman aged 18 to 75 in good health.

The V gene is TRBV6-4, the J gene TRBJ1-6; TCRdb calls TRBD1, which cannot be checked without DNA. This CDR3 comprises 14 residues. The germline V gene has CDR1 MRHNA and CDR2 SNTAGT. The CDR3 spells CASSAGTDNSPLHF.

V and J are TRBV28 and TRBJ2-7; the D call of TRBD1 rests on TCRdb alone, since no DNA is present to check it. CDR1 is MDHEN and CDR2 is SYDVKM in the germline V gene. CDR3 length equals 16 residues. The CDR3 is CASSGRLTTGGYEQYF. The variable domain in full, completed from reference TRBV28 and TRBJ2-7, reads DVKVTQSSRYLVKRTGEKVFLECVQDMDHENMFWYRQDPGLGLRLIYFSYDVKMKEKGDIPEGYSVSREKKERFSLILESASTNQTSMYLCASSGRLTTGGYEQYFGPGTRLTVT.

V usage is TRBV15 and J usage is TRBJ2-3; TCRdb proposes TRBD2, but this gene call is untestable without DNA. The CDR3 contains 17 residues. Germline V gene lookup returns CDR1 LNHNV and CDR2 YYDKDF (reference sequence). CDR3 in amino acids: CATSRDPAGVWADTQYF.

The chain combines TRBV28 with TRBJ2-7; absent DNA, TCRdb's TRBD1 call cannot be checked. The CDR3 length is 15 residues. In germline, CDR1 is MDHEN, CDR2 SYDVKM. CDR3 sequence reads: CASRDRDPEAYEQYF.

The chain's CDR3 is CASSFESGSRDYNEQFF. V gene TRBV7-9 combines with J gene TRBJ2-1; no DNA is available, so the TRBD2 call from TCRdb remains unchecked. Per germline, CDR1 SEHNR and CDR2 FQNEAQ (reference sequence). The CDR3 extends over 17 amino acids.

This chain joins TRBV6-2 or TRBV6-3 and TRBJ2-5. The CDR3 loop spans 12 amino acids. The germline V gene encodes CDR1 MNHEY and CDR2 SVGEGT. CDR3 residues: CASNMPPETQYF.

The CDR3 sequence is CASGGGSYNEQFF. This sequence joins TRBV7-3 and TRBJ2-1; absent DNA, TCRdb's TRBD1 call cannot be checked. The CDR3 consists of 13 residues. The V gene's germline CDR1 is SGHTA and CDR2 FQGTGA.

The gene calls are TRBV29-1 and TRBJ2-5; the TRBD2 assignment by TCRdb is unverifiable without DNA. This CDR3 region has 13 residues. Per the germline V gene, CDR1 is SQVTM and CDR2 is ANQGSEA. The CDR3 sequence is CSVDEGPQETQYF.

The V call is TRBV30, the J call TRBJ2-1; the TCRdb call, TRBD1, lacks DNA for checking. This CDR3 has 14 residues. Per the germline V gene, CDR1 is GTSNPN and CDR2 is SVGIG (reference sequence). CDR3 residues: CAWSPGTAYNEQFF.

CDR3 protein: CASSKDRPEDLRETQYF. V and J are TRBV21-1 and TRBJ2-5; no DNA is available, so the TRBD2 call from TCRdb remains unchecked. TRBV21-1 is labeled a pseudogene. This CDR3 spans 17 amino acids.

J is TRBJ2-5 and V is TRBV27; TCRdb picks TRBD2, but there is no DNA to check that call. The CDR3 consists of 15 residues. The V gene's germline CDR1 is MNHEY and CDR2 SMNVEV (reference sequence). CDR3 amino acids: CASSYQAAGQETQYF.

The rearrangement joins TRBV20-1 to TRBJ2-1; TCRdb names TRBD1, which stays unverified in the absence of DNA. The germline CDR1 and CDR2 sequences are DFQATT and SNEGSKA (reference sequence). The CDR3 extends over 14 amino acids. The CDR3 spells CSAYGQGTYNEQFF.

The rearrangement links TRBV4-3 to TRBJ2-1; TCRdb's D call of TRBD2 is untestable without DNA. The germline V gene has CDR1 LGHNA and CDR2 YSLEER. CDR3 size: 16 residues. The CDR3 protein is CASSQARGGTYNEQFF.

This chain joins TRBV30 and TRBJ2-2. This CDR3 is built from 12 residues. CDR1 and CDR2 from the germline V gene are GTSNPN and SVGIG (reference sequence). Here the CDR3 reads CAWSRDTGELFF.

The chain combines TRBV12-3 or TRBV12-4 with TRBJ1-1; TCRdb picks TRBD1, but there is no DNA to check that call. The CDR3 length is 15 residues. The CDR3: CASSLASRGGTEAFF.

The rearrangement uses TRBV20-1 and TRBJ1-3; the D gene TCRdb calls, TRBD1, cannot be checked with no DNA. CDR1 and CDR2 (germline): DFQATT, SNEGSKA (reference sequence). This CDR3 contains 17 residues. The CDR3 sequence: CSAREGRQSPSGNTIYF.

The chain employs TRBV6-5 and TRBJ2-2; TCRdb's D call of TRBD2 is untestable without DNA. CDR1 MNHEY and CDR2 SVGAGI come from the germline V gene. This CDR3 is 17 amino acids long. CDR3: CASSYTISGPNTGELFF.

The chain combines TRBV12-3 or TRBV12-4 with TRBJ2-3; TCRdb selects TRBD2, and the lack of DNA leaves this call unchecked. The CDR3 is made up of 15 amino acids. The CDR3 region is CASTTRGGESDTQYF.

The gene calls are TRBV7-3 and TRBJ2-6; TCRdb's D call of TRBD2 is untestable without DNA. Germline V gene sequence: CDR1 SGHTA, CDR2 FQGTGA. There are 17 residues in the CDR3. The CDR3 protein is CASSLTGTASGANVLTF.

This chain connects TRBV5-6 to TRBJ2-1. This CDR3 has 14 residues. Germline V gene data show CDR1 as SGHDT and CDR2 as YYEEEE. CDR3 region: CASSPIGSYNEQFF.

The chain has TRBV13 and TRBJ1-5; the TCRdb call, TRBD1, lacks DNA for checking. Germline CDR1 and CDR2: PRHDT and FYEKMQ (reference sequence). The length of the CDR3 is 15 residues. This CDR3 is CASSLGQYSNQPQHF.

V is TRBV12-3 or TRBV12-4 and J is TRBJ2-5; the TCRdb D gene call, TRBD2, has no DNA to confirm it. This CDR3 is built from 17 residues. CDR3 sequence: CASSLALAGGGQETQYF.

The chain is built from TRBV7-2 and TRBJ2-1; absent DNA, TCRdb's TRBD1 call cannot be checked. CDR3 length equals 13 residues. The germline V gene encodes CDR1 SGHTA and CDR2 FQGNSA. Here the CDR3 reads CAVTGTGNNEQFF.

The chain joins TRBV5-6 to TRBJ1-2. The CDR3 runs 12 residues. Per germline, CDR1 SGHDT and CDR2 YYEEEE. CDR3: CASSLDSYGYTF.

The chain links TRBV4-3 to TRBJ2-3; TCRdb returns TRBD2, unconfirmable since there is no DNA. This CDR3 is built from 17 residues. Germline CDR1 reads LGHNA; CDR2 reads YSLEER. CDR3 sequence reads: CASSQDLEELAGAGWYF.

The V and J genes are TRBV4-2 and TRBJ2-5; the TCRdb D gene call, TRBD2, has no DNA to confirm it. This CDR3 region has 16 residues. The germline V gene has CDR1 LGHNA and CDR2 YNFKEQ. Here the CDR3 reads CASSQKGAGEEETQYF.

The V call is TRBV7-3, the J call TRBJ2-2; TCRdb names TRBD2, which stays unverified in the absence of DNA. Germline CDR1 and CDR2: SGHTA and FQGTGA. CDR3 size: 15 residues. CDR3 amino acids: CASSPGLVVWGELFF.

This chain joins TRBV19 and TRBJ2-5; the D call from TCRdb, TRBD2, cannot be confirmed without DNA. CDR1 is LNHDA, CDR2 SQIVND, per germline (reference sequence). The CDR3 runs to 17 residues. CDR3 region: CASSMGSGGAFPETQYF.

V is TRBV28 and J is TRBJ2-7; TCRdb outputs TRBD1, but without DNA this stays unchecked. Per germline, CDR1 MDHEN and CDR2 SYDVKM. This CDR3 is 13 amino acids long. The CDR3 loop is CASSPPTGYEQYF. The full variable domain, in which reference TRBV28 and TRBJ2-7 provide the parts outside the CDR3, is DVKVTQSSRYLVKRTGEKVFLECVQDMDHENMFWYRQDPGLGLRLIYFSYDVKMKEKGDIPEGYSVSREKKERFSLILESASTNQTSMYLCASSPPTGYEQYFGPGTRLTVT.